This T cell receptor beta chain was recorded in a study of cytomegalovirus exposure and HLA in healthy donors (TCRdb year 2017). Regarding the study in general: According to a later analysis, one platform produced both the 110 or so validation repertoires and the roughly 640 repertoires of the first cohort. The study was designed to test whether signatures of past pathogen exposure could be identified by cataloging public T cell receptors. In addition to the first cohort of approximately 670 subjects, a separate validation cohort of 100 to 150 different subjects was used. To predict cytomegalovirus infection status, the study combined high-throughput TCR immunosequencing, statistical association of individual TCRs with disease status, and machine learning.

Separate from the approximately 690-subject first cohort, the validation cohort of 95 to 150 subjects was the group to which the donors belonged. This clone was seen once. This clone's antigen is unknown. One base away there is no much larger clone; base qualities are not given. The paper's findings and limits, for the study overall: In both the original and validation cohorts, the classifier was reported to diagnose cytomegalovirus status with high specificity and sensitivity. Most TCR sequences were observed very rarely across donors, whereas some public TCRs were present in many individuals. In vitro tests confirmed that a few of the cytomegalovirus-associated TCR beta chains recognize cytomegalovirus antigens. A later analysis had no HLA typing for the validation cohort, so co-occurrence there was scored across all 110 or so repertoires. The authors suggested that the approach could potentially be generalized to other disease states and immunological phenotypes. Of the cluster scores, around 95% were above 0 in a later analysis, which found that TCRs clustered in the first cohort also tended to co-occur in the 120 validation repertoires. The study listed 150 to 200 TCR beta chains as associated with cytomegalovirus.

Library preparation was by the immunoSEQ multiplex PCR assay. The authors' analysis ran thus. A statistical classification framework was developed to diagnose cytomegalovirus status using the catalog of TCR beta chain sequences. TCRdb mirrors the immuneACCESS table, restricted to in-frame sequences. Some clones are absent from its copies; in checked studies, under half trace to an unresolved V gene, and the reason for the others is unknown. That table supplies the V and J calls and clone size; D and trimming were determined from the DNA. The table for this sample lists more than 110,000 clones; around 90% of them were counted only once. The ten most abundant clones make up 7.5% to 8.5% of the sample. The CDR3 covers 14 residues, taking in both the cysteine and the phenylalanine. The retained sequence is limited to the CDR3, 42 bases, with the frame set at the first base. CDR1 and CDR2 were assigned from the germline V gene as SGHTS and YDEGEE. Unmatched junction bases come to 5, with V trimmed by 4 bases and J by 3 bases.

The sequence joins TRBV5-8 to TRBJ2-3, and 7 junction bases match TRBD1. Sequencing was carried out using PBMCs. This clonotype was sampled from a woman younger than 30 in good health and CMV-seropositive. The CDR3 region: CASSPTGTTDTQYF. The nucleotide sequence reads TGTGCCAGCAGCCCGACAGGGACAACAGATACGCAGTATTTT.